These 6 T cell receptor beta chains were sequenced from one sample in a study of blood T cell repertoires in COVID-19. The table came from immunoSEQ multiplex PCR; TCRdb's copy has only in-frame clones and leaves some out. The sample contains roughly 380,000 clones, 70% to 90% of which appear only once. Material for sequencing was PBMCs or T cells enriched from blood (not recorded which). The receptors here all came from a man aged 25 to 40 who had recovered from COVID-19.

This rearrangement joins TRBV7-2 to TRBJ1-4, with a possible D match to TRBD1 (5 bases). The CDR3 has 15 residues. Germline V gene sequence: CDR1 SGHTA, CDR2 FQGNSA. Between the trimmed V and J ends, which lost 7 bases and 7 bases, there was a span of 19 bases. The CDR3 sequence: CASTTQEGTGEKLFF. CDR3 DNA: TGTGCCAGCACGACCCAGGAAGGGACTGGTGAAAAACTGTTTTTT.

Remarks on this clone: Other DNA sequences from this sample encode an identical CDR3 as well. The chain carries TRBV4-3 and TRBJ1-3; D is ambiguous. The CDR3 contains 15 residues. Germline-derived CDR1 and CDR2 are LGHNA and YSLEER. V lost 0 bases and J 0 bases, leaving 6 bases between the germline ends. CDR3 DNA sequence: TGCGCCAGCAGCCAAGACAGTTTCTCTGGAAACACCATATATTTT. Protein product: CASSQDSFSGNTIYF.

The J gene is TRBJ1-5, the V gene TRBV27, with D hard to call. V lost 5 bases, J lost 4 bases, and 9 bases lay in between. The CDR3 is 13 residues long. Germline V gene lookup returns CDR1 MNHEY and CDR2 SMNVEV (reference sequence). The CDR3 loop is CASSPFANQPQHF. DNA for the CDR3: TGTGCCAGCAGTCCGTTCGCGAATCAGCCCCAGCATTTT.

Here the CDR3 reads CASSLAGGDTQYF. For the CDR3, the DNA is TGTGCCAGCAGCTTAGCGGGGGGAGATACGCAGTATTTT. This chain connects TRBV11-3 to TRBJ2-3, with 7 bases identical to TRBD2. V trimming: 1 base; J trimming: 5 bases; junction bases outside the gene matches: 0. The CDR3 loop spans 13 amino acids. Germline lookup yields CDR1 SGHNT and CDR2 YENEEA.

The chain uses TRBV5-1 and TRBJ2-6; perhaps TRBD1 as D (6 bases). V lost 4 bases to trimming and J lost 0 bases, with 14 bases between them. Germline V CDR1 and CDR2: SGHRS, YFSETQ. The CDR3 is made up of 17 amino acids. CDR3 sequence (DNA): TGCGCCAGCAGCGGGGGACACTTGAGCTCTGGGGCCAACGTCCTGACTTTC. Encoded protein: CASSGGHLSSGANVLTF.

The count of this clone is one. The chain joins TRBV10-2 to TRBJ1-2, with 10 bases that match TRBD1. The CDR3 contains 13 residues. Per the germline V gene, CDR1 is WSHSY and CDR2 is SAAADI. V shed 6 bases, J shed 8 bases, and the junction held 6 bases outside the gene matches. The CDR3 coding sequence is TGCGCCAGCAGCAACGGACAGGGGGACGGCTACACCTTC. Translated, it gives CASSNGQGDGYTF.